What follows are 10 T cell receptor beta chains derived from one specimen sequenced in a study of blood T cell repertoires in COVID-19. Method: immunoSEQ multiplex PCR; TCRdb's copy keeps in-frame clones and lacks some. The data show about 380,000 clones, around 90% seen once. Material for sequencing was PBMCs or T cells enriched from blood (not recorded which). The receptors were sampled from a woman under 30 who had recovered from COVID-19.

The rearrangement joins TRBV7-3 to TRBJ1-1, with D perhaps matching TRBD1 (5 bases). V was pared by 0 bases and J by 1 base, with 9 bases between. The CDR3 totals 15 residues. CDR1 is SGHTA and CDR2 is FQGTGA in the germline V gene. DNA for the CDR3: TGTGCCAGCAGCTTAACAGGGCAGGGGAACACTGAAGCTTTCTTT. This encodes CASSLTGQGNTEAFF. Full variable domain (missing parts from reference TRBV7-3 and TRBJ1-1): GAGVSQTPSNKVTEKGKYVELRCDPISGHTALYWYRQSLGQGPEFLIYFQGTGAADDSGLPNDRFFAVRPEGSVSTLKIQRTERGDSAVYLCASSLTGQGNTEAFFGQGTRLTVV.

The chain carries TRBV11-3 and TRBJ2-7, with 9 bases fitting TRBD1. V was pared by 3 bases and J by 1 base, with 4 bases of the junction left unmatched. The CDR3 totals 15 residues. Germline loops: CDR1 SGHNT, CDR2 YENEEA. CDR3 residues: CASSFSGTGSYEQYF. CDR3 bases: TGTGCCAGCAGCTTTTCCGGGACAGGGTCCTACGAGCAGTACTTC.

This clone appeared once. The CDR3 region has the DNA TGCAGCGTTGGCAAACAGGGATGGTATGGCTACACCTTC. It encodes CSVGKQGWYGYTF. The rearrangement links TRBV29-1 to TRBJ1-2, with a possible D match to TRBD1 (6 bases). V dropped 4 bases and J dropped 5 bases, with 14 bases sitting between them. The CDR3 length is 13 residues. In germline, CDR1 is SQVTM, CDR2 ANQGSEA.

The rearrangement joins TRBV19 to TRBJ1-1; 7 bases fit TRBD1. The CDR3 consists of 13 residues. Germline-derived CDR1 and CDR2 are LNHDA and SQIVND (reference sequence). V shed 3 bases, J shed 8 bases, and the junction held 6 bases outside the gene matches. Written as DNA, the CDR3 is TGTGCCAGTAGTATTGACAGGGCCCTGGAAGCTTTCTTT. It codes for CASSIDRALEAFF.

This clone has a handful of counts. The chain joins TRBV12-3 or TRBV12-4 to TRBJ1-1, with D uncertain. The CDR3 covers 11 residues. The V end was cut by 5 bases, the J end by 11 bases, with 12 bases between. CDR3 in DNA: TGTGCCAGCAGTCTAAATTTGGAGGCTTTCTTT. Amino acid sequence: CASSLNLEAFF.

The V call is TRBV13, the J call TRBJ1-6, with 7 bases aligning to TRBD1. CDR3 length: 17 residues. J was trimmed by 7 bases and V by 5 bases; bases with no gene match: 14. From germline, CDR1 is PRHDT and CDR2 FYEKMQ (reference sequence). The CDR3, as DNA: TGTGCCAGCAGCCCTAGAATGAAGGGACAGTACAATTCACCCCTCCACTTT. This codes for CASSPRMKGQYNSPLHF.

V usage is TRBV11-2 and J usage is TRBJ1-1; D may be TRBD1 (6 bases). CDR3 size: 16 residues. Germline values: CDR1 SGHAT, CDR2 FQNNGV. Deletions cut 6 bases from V and 8 bases from J, with 25 bases between. This CDR3 reads CASSFRGDGFTMEAFF. The CDR3 DNA reads as TGTGCCAGCAGTTTCAGGGGCGATGGCTTTACAATGGAAGCTTTCTTT.

V and J are TRBV12-3 or TRBV12-4 and TRBJ1-6; 8 bases map to TRBD1. The CDR3 extends over 13 amino acids. Trimming took 5 bases from V and 7 from J; bases not matched to a gene: 1. The CDR3 here is CASSQGANSPLHF. CDR3 sequence (DNA): TGTGCCAGCAGTCAGGGGGCGAATTCACCCCTCCACTTT.

The genes are TRBV19 and TRBJ2-2, with a possible D match to TRBD1 (5 bases). CDR1 is LNHDA and CDR2 is SQIVND in the germline V gene (reference sequence). The V end was cut by 6 bases, the J end by 2 bases, with 25 bases between. The CDR3 is 19 amino acids. CDR3 loop: CASSMVRGASGLNTGELFF. CDR3 nucleotides: TGTGCCAGTAGCATGGTTAGGGGCGCTTCTGGGCTCAACACCGGGGAGCTGTTTTTT.

This sequence joins TRBV18 and TRBJ1-2; D might be TRBD1 (6 bases). V shed 1 base and J shed 7 bases, with 10 bases lying between them. This CDR3 has 13 residues. CDR1 is KGHSH and CDR2 is LQKENI in the germline V gene. The CDR3 sequence is CASSPRTETGYTF. CDR3 bases: TGTGCCAGCTCACCACGGACAGAAACTGGCTACACCTTC.